The next 28 T cell receptor beta chains were all read from a single sample in a study of Tregs in tolerant kidney transplant recipients. The method was immunoSEQ multiplex PCR; TCRdb's version includes in-frame clones alone and lacks a portion of them. The table has around 64,000 clones, around 87% seen once. Related graft donors supplied nonmyeloablative bone marrow transplants, and mixed chimerism was transient. The sequences come from CD4+ T cells from blood (PBMCs), collected 6 months after the transplant. The source of these receptors is a human patient who received a combined kidney and bone marrow transplant. Some T cells may be transferred from the graft donor.

This clone was counted between two and nine times. The chain recombines TRBV6-6 with TRBJ2-5; 12 positions match TRBD2. The V segment lost 6 bases and the J segment 0 bases; nucleotides outside the gene matches: 5. Germline CDR1 and CDR2: MNHNY and SVGAGI (reference sequence). The CDR3 consists of 16 residues. CDR3 DNA sequence: TGTGCCAGCAGCCGAGGACTAGCGGGGAACCAAGAGACCCAGTACTTC. It encodes CASSRGLAGNQETQYF.

The chain combines TRBV2 with TRBJ2-7; D may be TRBD1 (5 bases). The CDR3 is 15 amino acids. The V end lost 7 bases, the J end lost 5 bases, and 21 bases lay between the germline ends. Germline CDR1 reads SNHLY; CDR2 reads FYNNEI. The CDR3, as DNA: TGTGCCAGCATACTGCATAGTGCAGGGCACGACGAGCAGTACTTC. Residues: CASILHSAGHDEQYF. Based on the CDR3 plus reference TRBV2 and TRBJ2-7, the full variable domain is EPEVTQTPSHQVTQMGQEVILRCVPISNHLYFYWYRQILGQKVEFLVSFYNNEISEKSEIFDDQFSVERPDGSNFTLKIRSTKLEDSAMYFCASILHSAGHDEQYFGPGTRLTVT.

The rearrangement uses TRBV5-4 and TRBJ2-2; D is unclear. The CDR3 extends over 13 amino acids. The V and J ends lost 5 bases and 4 bases respectively, with 9 bases between them. The germline CDR1 and CDR2 sequences are SGHNT and YYREEE (reference sequence). The CDR3 region is CASRGSTTGELFF. CDR3 coding DNA: TGTGCCAGCAGGGGTAGCACCACCGGGGAGCTGTTTTTT.

The V gene is TRBV19, the J gene TRBJ2-1; TRBD1 matches 12 bases. J was trimmed by 7 bases and V by 3 bases; bases with no gene match: 4. This CDR3 region has 15 residues. CDR1 and CDR2 from the germline V gene are LNHDA and SQIVND (reference sequence). DNA for the CDR3: TGTGCCAGTAGTATCCAGGGACAGGGGGCAAATGAGCAGTTCTTC. Protein product: CASSIQGQGANEQFF. Filled out from reference TRBV19 and TRBJ2-1, the complete variable domain reads DGGITQSPKYLFRKEGQNVTLSCEQNLNHDAMYWYRQDPGQGLRLIYYSQIVNDFQKGDIAEGYSVSREKKESFPLTVTSAQKNPTAFYLCASSIQGQGANEQFFGPGTRLTVL.

The J gene is TRBJ2-7, the V gene TRBV6-5; TRBD1 aligns across 9 bases. J was trimmed by 0 bases and V by 6 bases; bases with no gene match: 0. CDR1 MNHEY and CDR2 SVGAGI come from the germline V gene. CDR3 length: 13 amino acids. In DNA form, the CDR3 reads TGTGCCAGCAGGACAGGGGGCTCCTACGAGCAGTACTTC. Its protein product is CASRTGGSYEQYF.

This clone was counted a single time. In nucleotides, the CDR3 is TGTGCCAGCAGCGCTAGGGTGTACCCTAGCGGGAGCAACTACGAGCAGTACTTC. This translates into CASSARVYPSGSNYEQYF. V usage is TRBV11-2 and J usage is TRBJ2-7, with 10 nucleotides matching TRBD2. The CDR3 is 18 residues long. J lost 3 bases, V lost 5 bases, and 16 bases had no gene match. Looked up from germline, CDR1 is SGHAT and CDR2 is FQNNGV.

The chain is built from TRBV19 and TRBJ2-1, with TRBD2 matching over 10 bases. Germline V gives CDR1 LNHDA, CDR2 SQIVND (reference sequence). The CDR3 is made up of 15 amino acids. The V segment lost 7 bases and the J segment 9 bases; nucleotides outside the gene matches: 12. The CDR3 DNA follows: TGTGCCAGTACCCCGCCAAGCGGGGGGGCCGGTGAGCAGTTCTTC. The encoded protein is CASTPPSGGAGEQFF. The full variable domain, rest sourced from reference TRBV19 and TRBJ2-1, is DGGITQSPKYLFRKEGQNVTLSCEQNLNHDAMYWYRQDPGQGLRLIYYSQIVNDFQKGDIAEGYSVSREKKESFPLTVTSAQKNPTAFYLCASTPPSGGAGEQFFGPGTRLTVL.

This chain links TRBV5-1 with TRBJ2-4; 8 bases fit TRBD2. This CDR3 has 15 amino acids. In germline, CDR1 is SGHRS, CDR2 YFSETQ. Unmatched junction bases numbered 11, after V lost 4 bases and J lost 8 bases. CDR3 in amino acids: CASSEPGTSTDIQYF. The CDR3 coding sequence is TGCGCCAGCAGCGAACCCGGGACTAGTACAGACATTCAGTACTTC. Drawing the rest from reference TRBV5-1 and TRBJ2-4, the complete variable domain is KAGVTQTPRYLIKTRGQQVTLSCSPISGHRSVSWYQQTPGQGLQFLFEYFSETQRNKGNFPGRFSGRQFSNSRSEMNVSTLELGDSALYLCASSEPGTSTDIQYFGAGTRLSVL.

V is TRBV5-1 and J is TRBJ2-5; 7 bases agree with TRBD1. This CDR3 comprises 14 residues. Germline V lookup: CDR1 SGHRS, CDR2 YFSETQ. The ends lost 2 bases at V and 5 bases at J; junction bases unmatched: 6. Here the CDR3 DNA reads TGCGCCAGCAGCTTCCAGGGGGTGGGGGAGACCCAGTACTTC. This codes for CASSFQGVGETQYF.

The chain is built from TRBV28 and TRBJ1-2; D unclear. Germline assignment: CDR1 MDHEN and CDR2 SYDVKM. The length of the CDR3 is 12 residues. Trimming left V 3 bases short and J 8 bases short, with 10 bases between. CDR3: CASSLAQSGYTF. The CDR3 nucleotides read TGTGCCAGCAGTTTGGCACAGTCGGGCTACACCTTC.

The chain recombines TRBV4-3 with TRBJ1-2; D call uncertain. Per germline, CDR1 LGHNA and CDR2 YSLEER. The CDR3 consists of 14 residues. V gave up 0 bases and J gave up 8 bases, with 13 bases separating them. The CDR3 DNA follows: TGCGCCAGCAGCCAAGAAAACAGCCCGGGAGGCTACACCTTC. It yields the protein CASSQENSPGGYTF.

This chain joins TRBV4-3 and TRBJ2-7; D is possibly TRBD1 (6 bases). Germline values: CDR1 LGHNA, CDR2 YSLEER. This CDR3 has 14 residues. Trimming stripped 4 bases from V and 1 base from J, with 11 bases between. In DNA, the CDR3 is TGCGCCAGCAGCCGGGGCAGGGGTTCCTACGAGCAGTACTTC. It encodes CASSRGRGSYEQYF.

V is TRBV25-1 and J is TRBJ2-7; 10 nucleotides match TRBD2. The germline V gene has CDR1 MGHDK and CDR2 SYGVNS. The CDR3 spans 13 residues. V trimming: 6 bases; J trimming: 3 bases; junction bases outside the gene matches: 2. CDR3 coding DNA: TGTGCCAGCAGGGCTAGCGGGGGCTACGAGCAGTACTTC. Translation gives CASRASGGYEQYF.

V usage is TRBV29-1 and J usage is TRBJ2-3; 11 bases map to TRBD2. Germline V lookup: CDR1 SQVTM, CDR2 ANQGSEA. This CDR3 contains 15 residues. The J segment lost 4 bases and the V segment lost 4 bases, leaving 7 bases of the junction unmatched. Here the CDR3 DNA reads TGCAGCGTTGCGTTGCTAGCGGGGGGTGCAGATACGCAGTATTTT. Protein: CSVALLAGGADTQYF.

The V and J genes are TRBV27 and TRBJ2-5, with a tentative D call TRBD1 (7 bases). The J call may be faulty, since TRBJ2-7 better matches the DNA end. Germline CDR1 reads MNHEY; CDR2 reads SMNVEV (reference sequence). This CDR3 is built from 14 residues. The CDR3 loop reads CASSRRDSSYEQYF. In DNA form, the CDR3 reads TGTGCCAGCAGTAGGCGGGACAGCTCCTACGAGCAGTACTTC.

The chain is built from TRBV20-1 and TRBJ1-2; a weak D match, TRBD1 (6 bases). V was trimmed by 3 bases and J by 8 bases, leaving 7 bases between them. CDR1 is DFQATT, CDR2 SNEGSKA, per germline (reference sequence). This CDR3 has 10 residues. CDR3 residues: CSASRGGYTF. The CDR3 DNA reads as TGCAGTGCTAGCAGGGGCGGCTACACCTTC.

V usage is TRBV7-2 and J usage is TRBJ2-7; D call uncertain. V shed 0 bases and J shed 0 bases, with 12 bases lying between them. Per the germline V gene, CDR1 is SGHTA and CDR2 is FQGNSA. The CDR3 consists of 16 residues. Here the CDR3 DNA reads TGTGCCAGCAGCTTAGCGTCGGTGCCGAGCTCCTACGAGCAGTACTTC. It is translated as CASSLASVPSSYEQYF.

V gene TRBV5-4 combines with J gene TRBJ1-1; no clear D gene. This CDR3 is built from 14 residues. The V gene's germline CDR1 is SGHNT and CDR2 YYREEE (reference sequence). V was cut by 1 base and J by 5 bases, with 12 bases left in between. The CDR3 bases are TGTGCCAGCAGCTTGTCCCGGGGAGTTACTGAAGCTTTCTTT. Its protein product is CASSLSRGVTEAFF.

For this clone: Compared with germline, one end of the junction differs, possibly owing to a read error. The identical CDR3 is also encoded by other nucleotide sequences in the sample. The chain recombines TRBV30 with TRBJ1-6, with 7 bases lining up with TRBD1. From germline, CDR1 is GTSNPN and CDR2 SVGIG (reference sequence). The CDR3 extends over 16 amino acids. CDR3 in DNA: TGTGCCTGGAGTATACGTGGGACAGATTATAATTCCCCCCTCCACTTT. This translates into CAWSIRGTDYNSPLHF.

This rearrangement joins TRBV27 to TRBJ2-7; 8 nucleotides line up with TRBD1. This CDR3 contains 15 residues. Germline CDR1 reads MNHEY; CDR2 reads SMNVEV (reference sequence). V lost 6 bases to trimming and J lost 2 bases; unmatched junction nucleotides: 9. CDR3 amino acids: CASSPLGTGPYEQYF. The CDR3 DNA reads as TGTGCCAGCAGCCCCCTGGGGACAGGTCCCTACGAGCAGTACTTC.

The chain links TRBV5-6 to TRBJ2-3; TRBD2 might be the D (6 bases). The CDR3 totals 16 residues. Germline CDR1 SGHDT, CDR2 YYEEEE. V was clipped by 4 bases and J by 0 bases, with 15 bases between them. The DNA of the CDR3 is TGTGCCAGCAGCCGGGAGCGGGCCACTAGCACAGATACGCAGTATTTT. Protein product: CASSRERATSTDTQYF.

The rearrangement joins TRBV2 to TRBJ1-3; D ambiguous. With 4 bases removed from V and 0 bases from J, the gap between germline ends came to 7 bases. Germline assignment: CDR1 SNHLY and CDR2 FYNNEI. CDR3 length: 14 amino acids. As DNA, the CDR3 is TGTGCCAGCAGTGTCCTGAGCTCTGGAAACACCATATATTTT. Translating it yields CASSVLSSGNTIYF.

This chain uses TRBV7-9 with TRBJ1-1, with 7 nucleotides matching TRBD1. CDR1 is SEHNR and CDR2 is FQNEAQ in the germline V gene (reference sequence). The CDR3 runs 13 residues. The V and J ends lost 6 bases and 0 bases, in that order; junction bases with no gene match: 1. CDR3 sequence reads: CASRTGMNTEAFF. As DNA, the CDR3 is TGTGCCAGCAGGACAGGGATGAACACTGAAGCTTTCTTT.

Comments on this clone: Additional DNA sequences in this sample encode the identical CDR3. The V and J genes are TRBV6-5 and TRBJ1-1; D is unclear. The CDR3 is made up of 12 amino acids. Germline-derived CDR1 and CDR2 are MNHEY and SVGAGI. Trimming stripped 3 bases from V and 4 bases from J, with 6 bases between. The CDR3 here is CASSYGGTEAFF. DNA for the CDR3: TGTGCCAGCAGTTATGGCGGCACTGAAGCTTTCTTT.

The chain combines TRBV4-2 with TRBJ1-1; TRBD1 agrees at 10 bases. Germline values: CDR1 LGHNA, CDR2 YNFKEQ. J lost 10 bases, V lost 0 bases, and 5 bases had no gene match. This CDR3 has 14 amino acids. The CDR3 region has the DNA TGTGCCAGCAGCCAAGAGTTGGGACAGGGGAGAGCTTTCTTT. It encodes CASSQELGQGRAFF.

The chain carries TRBV7-8 and TRBJ2-1; 15 bases are shared with TRBD2. Trimming cost V 4 bases and J 7 bases; bases outside gene matches: 2. The CDR3 sequence is 15 residues long. The V gene's germline CDR1 is SGHVS and CDR2 FQNEAQ. The CDR3 reads CASSYGTSGRNEQFF. In nucleotides, the CDR3 is TGTGCCAGCAGCTATGGGACTAGCGGGAGGAATGAGCAGTTCTTC.

The chain uses TRBV10-3 and TRBJ2-1, with D perhaps TRBD2 (5 bases). The CDR3 has 12 residues. The V end lost 6 bases, the J end lost 7 bases, and 10 bases lay between the germline ends. Germline assignment: CDR1 ENHRY and CDR2 SYGVKD. CDR3 DNA sequence: TGTGCCATCAGCGGGAACAGTAATGAGCAGTTCTTC. This sequence encodes CAISGNSNEQFF.

The chain combines TRBV7-2 with TRBJ1-1, with D unresolved. V lost 1 base and J lost 4, with 13 bases in between. Germline V gene sequence: CDR1 SGHTA, CDR2 FQGNSA. The CDR3 contains 15 residues. CDR3 sequence: CASSLVSGLGTEAFF. The CDR3 DNA reads as TGTGCCAGCAGCTTAGTTTCGGGGTTAGGCACTGAAGCTTTCTTT.